This TCR beta chain was identified during a study of control samples from healthy donors and cancer patients. Profiled with immunoSEQ multiplex PCR; TCRdb holds only in-frame clones, not every one. Of approximately 82,000 clones listed, approximately 93% are singletons. This receptor was taken from a woman aged 40-49 years with lung cancer. The sequenced sample consisted of PBMCs.

Written as DNA, the CDR3 is TGTGCCAGCAGCTTGGCTGGGGGCAGATCAGATACGCAGTATTTT. Residues: CASSLAGGRSDTQYF. This chain links TRBV5-6 with TRBJ2-3, with a possible D match to TRBD1 (6 bases). Germline CDR1 SGHDT, CDR2 YYEEEE. The ends were cut back, 0 bases at V and 4 bases at J, with 12 bases in the middle. CDR3 length: 15 amino acids.